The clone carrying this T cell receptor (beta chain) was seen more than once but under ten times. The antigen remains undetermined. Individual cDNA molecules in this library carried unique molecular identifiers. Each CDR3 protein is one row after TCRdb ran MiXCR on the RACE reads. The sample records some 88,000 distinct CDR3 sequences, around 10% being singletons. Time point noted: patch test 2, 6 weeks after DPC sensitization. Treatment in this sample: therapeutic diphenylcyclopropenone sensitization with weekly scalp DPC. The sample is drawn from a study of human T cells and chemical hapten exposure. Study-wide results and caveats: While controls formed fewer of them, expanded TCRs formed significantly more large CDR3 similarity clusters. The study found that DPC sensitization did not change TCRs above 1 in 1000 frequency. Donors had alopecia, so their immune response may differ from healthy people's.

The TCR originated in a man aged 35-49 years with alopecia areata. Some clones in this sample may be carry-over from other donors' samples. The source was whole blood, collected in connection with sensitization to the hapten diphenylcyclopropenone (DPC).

The CDR3 loop is CASSRVADTQYF. CDR3 bases: TGTGCCAGCAGCCGAGTCGCAGATACGCAGTATTTT. V usage is TRBV28 and J usage is TRBJ2-3; D not certain. The CDR3 has 12 residues. Germline V CDR1 and CDR2: MDHEN, SYDVKM. V lost 6 bases to trimming and J lost 4 bases, with 8 bases between them. Full variable domain (rest looked up from reference TRBV28 and TRBJ2-3): DVKVTQSSRYLVKRTGEKVFLECVQDMDHENMFWYRQDPGLGLRLIYFSYDVKMKEKGDIPEGYSVSREKKERFSLILESASTNQTSMYLCASSRVADTQYFGPGTRLTVL.